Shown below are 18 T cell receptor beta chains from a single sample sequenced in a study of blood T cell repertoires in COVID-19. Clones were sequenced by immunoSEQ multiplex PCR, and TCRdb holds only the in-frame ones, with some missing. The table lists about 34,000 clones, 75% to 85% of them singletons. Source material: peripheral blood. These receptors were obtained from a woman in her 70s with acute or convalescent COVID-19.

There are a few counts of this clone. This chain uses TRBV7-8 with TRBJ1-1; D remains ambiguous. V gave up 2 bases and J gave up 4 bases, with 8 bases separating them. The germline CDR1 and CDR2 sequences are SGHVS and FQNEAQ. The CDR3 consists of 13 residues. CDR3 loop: CASSLSSGTEAFF. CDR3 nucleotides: TGTGCCAGCAGCTTAAGTAGCGGCACTGAAGCTTTCTTT. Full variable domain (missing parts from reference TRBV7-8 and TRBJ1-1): GAGVSQSPRYKVAKRGQDVALRCDPISGHVSLFWYQQALGQGPEFLTYFQNEAQLDKSGLPSDRFFAERPEGSVSTLKIQRTQQEDSAVYLCASSLSSGTEAFFGQGTRLTVV.

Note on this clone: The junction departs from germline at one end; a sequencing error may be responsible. The CDR3 region is CASSQVDLTGVGYNEQFF. DNA of the CDR3: TGCGCCAGCAGTCAAGTCGATTTGACGGGAGTAGGGTACAATGAGCAGTTCTTC. The rearrangement uses TRBV4-1 and TRBJ2-1, with D tentatively TRBD2 (6 bases). The CDR3 runs to 18 residues. The germline V gene has CDR1 MGHRA and CDR2 YSYEKL.

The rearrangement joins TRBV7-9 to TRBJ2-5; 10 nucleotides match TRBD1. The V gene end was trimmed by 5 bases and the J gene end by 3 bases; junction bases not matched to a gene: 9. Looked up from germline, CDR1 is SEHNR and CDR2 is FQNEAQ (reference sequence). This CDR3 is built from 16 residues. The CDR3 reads CASSERQGAEEETQYF. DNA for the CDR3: TGTGCCAGCAGCGAACGACAGGGGGCGGAAGAAGAGACCCAGTACTTC.

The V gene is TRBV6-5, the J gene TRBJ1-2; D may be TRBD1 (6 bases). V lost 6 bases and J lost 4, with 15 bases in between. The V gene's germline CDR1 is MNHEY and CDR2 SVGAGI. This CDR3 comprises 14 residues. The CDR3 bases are TGTGCCAGCAGGCCGTACAGGGATACCTATGGCTACACCTTC. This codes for CASRPYRDTYGYTF.

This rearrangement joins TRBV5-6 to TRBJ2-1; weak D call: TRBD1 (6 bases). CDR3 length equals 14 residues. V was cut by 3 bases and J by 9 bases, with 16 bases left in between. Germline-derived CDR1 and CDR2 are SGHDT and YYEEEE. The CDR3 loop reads CASSWKGVTGEQFF. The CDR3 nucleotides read TGTGCCAGCAGCTGGAAGGGGGTTACAGGTGAGCAGTTCTTC.

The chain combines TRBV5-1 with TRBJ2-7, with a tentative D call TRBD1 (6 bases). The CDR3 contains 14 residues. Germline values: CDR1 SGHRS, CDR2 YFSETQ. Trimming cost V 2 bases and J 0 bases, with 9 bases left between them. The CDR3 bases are TGCGCCAGCAGCTTAAGGACAGTCTCCTACGAGCAGTACTTC. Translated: CASSLRTVSYEQYF. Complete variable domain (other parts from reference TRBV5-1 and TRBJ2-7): KAGVTQTPRYLIKTRGQQVTLSCSPISGHRSVSWYQQTPGQGLQFLFEYFSETQRNKGNFPGRFSGRQFSNSRSEMNVSTLELGDSALYLCASSLRTVSYEQYFGPGTRLTVT.

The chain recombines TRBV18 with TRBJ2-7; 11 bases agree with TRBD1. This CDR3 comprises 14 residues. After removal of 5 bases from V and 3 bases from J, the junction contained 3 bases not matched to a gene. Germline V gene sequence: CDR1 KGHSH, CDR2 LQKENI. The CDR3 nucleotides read TGTGCCAGCTCATACGGGACAGGGGGCTACGAGCAGTACTTC. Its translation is CASSYGTGGYEQYF.

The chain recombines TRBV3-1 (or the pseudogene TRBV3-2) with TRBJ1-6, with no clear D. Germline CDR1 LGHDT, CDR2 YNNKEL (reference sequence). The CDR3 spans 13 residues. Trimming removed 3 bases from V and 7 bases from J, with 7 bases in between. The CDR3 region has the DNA TGTGCCAGCAGCCAGGGGAGAAATTCACCCCTCCACTTT. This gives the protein CASSQGRNSPLHF.

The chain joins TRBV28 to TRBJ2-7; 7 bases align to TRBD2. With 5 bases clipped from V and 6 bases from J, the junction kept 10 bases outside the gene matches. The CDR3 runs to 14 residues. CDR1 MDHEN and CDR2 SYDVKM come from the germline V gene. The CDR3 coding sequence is TGTGCCAGCAGTCGGGGAGGGACTCTTTTCGAGCAGTACTTC. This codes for CASSRGGTLFEQYF. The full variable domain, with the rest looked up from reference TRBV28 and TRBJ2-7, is DVKVTQSSRYLVKRTGEKVFLECVQDMDHENMFWYRQDPGLGLRLIYFSYDVKMKEKGDIPEGYSVSREKKERFSLILESASTNQTSMYLCASSRGGTLFEQYFGPGTRLTVT.

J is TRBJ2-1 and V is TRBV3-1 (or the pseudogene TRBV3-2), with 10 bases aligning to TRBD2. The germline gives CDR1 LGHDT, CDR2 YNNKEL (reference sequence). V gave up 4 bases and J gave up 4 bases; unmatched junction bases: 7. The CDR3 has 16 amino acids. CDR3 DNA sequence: TGTGCCAGCAGCCGGGAAGCGGGAGGGCCTTACAATGAGCAGTTCTTC. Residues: CASSREAGGPYNEQFF.

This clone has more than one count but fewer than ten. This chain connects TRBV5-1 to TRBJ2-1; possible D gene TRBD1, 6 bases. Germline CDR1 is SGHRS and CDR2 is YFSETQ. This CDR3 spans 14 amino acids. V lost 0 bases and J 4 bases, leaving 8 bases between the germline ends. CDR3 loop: CASSLGTVYNEQFF. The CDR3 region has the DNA TGCGCCAGCAGCTTGGGGACAGTTTACAATGAGCAGTTCTTC. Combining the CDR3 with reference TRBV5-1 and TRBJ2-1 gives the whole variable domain KAGVTQTPRYLIKTRGQQVTLSCSPISGHRSVSWYQQTPGQGLQFLFEYFSETQRNKGNFPGRFSGRQFSNSRSEMNVSTLELGDSALYLCASSLGTVYNEQFFGPGTRLTVL.

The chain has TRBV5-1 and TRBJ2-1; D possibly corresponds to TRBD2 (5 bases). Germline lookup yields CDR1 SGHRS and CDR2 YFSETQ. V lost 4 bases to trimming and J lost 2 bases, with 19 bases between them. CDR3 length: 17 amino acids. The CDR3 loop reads CASSPGAVGITYNEQFF. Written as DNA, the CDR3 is TGCGCCAGCAGCCCTGGAGCGGTAGGGATTACCTACAATGAGCAGTTCTTC.

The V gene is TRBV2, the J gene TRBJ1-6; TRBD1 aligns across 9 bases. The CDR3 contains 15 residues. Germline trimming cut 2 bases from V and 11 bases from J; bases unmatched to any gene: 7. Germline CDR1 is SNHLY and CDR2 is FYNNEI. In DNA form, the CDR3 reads TGTGCCAGCAGTGAACGCACAGGGGGCCCGGCACCCCTCCACTTT. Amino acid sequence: CASSERTGGPAPLHF. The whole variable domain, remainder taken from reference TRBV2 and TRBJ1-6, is EPEVTQTPSHQVTQMGQEVILRCVPISNHLYFYWYRQILGQKVEFLVSFYNNEISEKSEIFDDQFSVERPDGSNFTLKIRSTKLEDSAMYFCASSERTGGPAPLHFGNGTRLTVT.

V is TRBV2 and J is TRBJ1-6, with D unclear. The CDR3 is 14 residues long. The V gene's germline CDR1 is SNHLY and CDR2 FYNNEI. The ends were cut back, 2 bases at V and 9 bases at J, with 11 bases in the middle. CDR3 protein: CASSEFLGSSPLHF. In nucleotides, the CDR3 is TGTGCCAGCAGTGAATTCCTAGGGAGTTCACCCCTCCACTTT.

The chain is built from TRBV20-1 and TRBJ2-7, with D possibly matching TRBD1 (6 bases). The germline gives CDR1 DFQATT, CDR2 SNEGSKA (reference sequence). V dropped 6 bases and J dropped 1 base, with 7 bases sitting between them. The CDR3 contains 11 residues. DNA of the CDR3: TGCAGTGCGGACAGTTCCTACGAGCAGTACTTC. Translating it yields CSADSSYEQYF.

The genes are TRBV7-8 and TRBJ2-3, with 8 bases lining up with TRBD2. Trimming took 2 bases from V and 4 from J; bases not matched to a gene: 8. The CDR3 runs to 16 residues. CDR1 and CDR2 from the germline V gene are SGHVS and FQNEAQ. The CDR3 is CASSLPDGGGADTQYF. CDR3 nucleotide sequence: TGTGCCAGCAGCTTACCTGACGGGGGGGGCGCAGATACGCAGTATTTT.

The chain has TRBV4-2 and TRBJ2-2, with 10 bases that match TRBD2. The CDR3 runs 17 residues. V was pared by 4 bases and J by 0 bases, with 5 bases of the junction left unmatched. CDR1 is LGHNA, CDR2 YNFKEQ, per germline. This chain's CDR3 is CASSRPGLAPNTGELFF. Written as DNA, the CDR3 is TGTGCCAGCAGCCGACCGGGACTAGCGCCGAACACCGGGGAGCTGTTTTTT.

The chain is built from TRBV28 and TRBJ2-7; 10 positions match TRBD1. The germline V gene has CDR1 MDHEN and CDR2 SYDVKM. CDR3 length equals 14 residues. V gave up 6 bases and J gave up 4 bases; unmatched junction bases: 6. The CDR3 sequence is CASRETGGRYEQYF. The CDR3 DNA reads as TGTGCCAGCAGGGAGACAGGGGGCAGGTACGAGCAGTACTTC.